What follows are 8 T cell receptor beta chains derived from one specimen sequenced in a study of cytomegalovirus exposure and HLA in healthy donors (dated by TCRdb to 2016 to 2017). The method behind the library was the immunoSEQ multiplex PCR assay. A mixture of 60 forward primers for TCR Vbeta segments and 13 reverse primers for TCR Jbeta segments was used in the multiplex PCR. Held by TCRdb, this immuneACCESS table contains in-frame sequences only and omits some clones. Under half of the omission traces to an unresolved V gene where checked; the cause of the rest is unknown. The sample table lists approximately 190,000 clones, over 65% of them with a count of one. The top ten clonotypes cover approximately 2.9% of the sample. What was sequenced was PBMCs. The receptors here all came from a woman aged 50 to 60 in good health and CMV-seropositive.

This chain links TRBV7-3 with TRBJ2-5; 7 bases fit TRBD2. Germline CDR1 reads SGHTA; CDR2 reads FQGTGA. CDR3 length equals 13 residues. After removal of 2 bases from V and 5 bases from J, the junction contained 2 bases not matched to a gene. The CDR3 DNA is TGTGCCAGCAGCTTAGCGGGGGACGAGACCCAGTACTTC. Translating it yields CASSLAGDETQYF.

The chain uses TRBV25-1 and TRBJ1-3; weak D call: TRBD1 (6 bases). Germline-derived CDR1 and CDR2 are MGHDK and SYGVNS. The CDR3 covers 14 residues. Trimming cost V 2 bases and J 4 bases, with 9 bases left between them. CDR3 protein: CASSEPGQGNTIYF. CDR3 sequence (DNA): TGTGCCAGCAGTGAACCCGGACAGGGAAACACCATATATTTT. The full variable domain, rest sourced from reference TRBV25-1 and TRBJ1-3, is EADIYQTPRYLVIGTGKKITLECSQTMGHDKMYWYQQDPGMELHLIHYSYGVNSTEKGDLSSESTVSRIRTEHFPLTLESARPSHTSQYLCASSEPGQGNTIYFGEGSWLTVV.

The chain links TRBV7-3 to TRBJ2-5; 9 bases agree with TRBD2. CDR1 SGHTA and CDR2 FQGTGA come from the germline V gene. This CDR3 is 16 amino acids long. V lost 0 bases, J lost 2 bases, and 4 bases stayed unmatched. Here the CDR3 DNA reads TGTGCCAGCAGCTTAACCCGGCGGGGGGGACAAGAGACCCAGTACTTC. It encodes CASSLTRRGGQETQYF.

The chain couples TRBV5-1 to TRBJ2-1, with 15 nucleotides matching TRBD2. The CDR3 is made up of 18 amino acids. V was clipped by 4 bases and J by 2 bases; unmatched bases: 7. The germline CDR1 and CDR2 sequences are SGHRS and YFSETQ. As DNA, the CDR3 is TGCGCCAGCAGCACCAGGACTAGCGGGGGGGCCCCCTACAATGAGCAGTTCTTC. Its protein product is CASSTRTSGGAPYNEQFF.

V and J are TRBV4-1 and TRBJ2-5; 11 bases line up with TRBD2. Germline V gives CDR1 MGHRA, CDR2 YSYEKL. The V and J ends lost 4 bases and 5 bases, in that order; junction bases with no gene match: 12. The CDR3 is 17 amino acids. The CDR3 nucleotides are TGCGCCAGCAGCCTCCTATTTCCGGGACTAGCGGCGGAGACCCAGTACTTC. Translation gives CASSLLFPGLAAETQYF.

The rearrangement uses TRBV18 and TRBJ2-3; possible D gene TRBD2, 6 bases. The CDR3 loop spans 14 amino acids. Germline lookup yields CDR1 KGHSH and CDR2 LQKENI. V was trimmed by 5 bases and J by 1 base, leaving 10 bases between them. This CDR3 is CASSAGIGTDTQYF. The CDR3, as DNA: TGTGCCAGCTCAGCGGGGATAGGCACAGATACGCAGTATTTT.

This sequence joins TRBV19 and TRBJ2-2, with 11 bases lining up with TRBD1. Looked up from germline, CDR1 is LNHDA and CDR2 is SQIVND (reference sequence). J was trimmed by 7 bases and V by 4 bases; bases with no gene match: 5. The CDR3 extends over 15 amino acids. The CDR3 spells CASSRTGGAVGELFF. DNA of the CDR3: TGTGCCAGTAGTAGGACAGGGGGCGCCGTCGGGGAGCTGTTTTTT.

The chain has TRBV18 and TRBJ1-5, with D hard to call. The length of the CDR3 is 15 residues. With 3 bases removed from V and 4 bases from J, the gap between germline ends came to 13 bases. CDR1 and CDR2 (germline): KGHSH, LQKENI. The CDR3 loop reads CASSPGGIANQPQHF. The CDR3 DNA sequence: TGTGCCAGCTCACCTGGCGGGATAGCAAATCAGCCCCAGCATTTT.